These T cell receptor beta chains were read from a single sample in a study of response to subunit inactivated influenza vaccine. TCRdb reanalysed the RT-PCR reads using MiXCR and keeps one entry per CDR3 protein. The data show hundreds of thousands of distinct CDR3 sequences, with less than 8% seen just once and about an eighth held by the top ten. The material was PBMCs from blood, obtained around 25 months after vaccination. These receptors were obtained from a man between 50 and 75 years old who received an inactivated influenza vaccine. CDR3s include the opening cysteine and the closing phenylalanine or tryptophan. D genes are given only for firm matches. The size of a clone is reported for some rows only, either as once, few or many, or as a class for expanded clones.

abundance | j_gene | v_gene | d_gene | CDR3aa | CDR3nt
many | TRBJ1-2 | TRBV28 | - | CATRTDLNYGYTF | TGTGCCACTCGGACAGACCTGAACTATGGCTACACCTTC
- | TRBJ1-1 | TRBV10-3 | TRBD1 | CAIRVQPDRGKEAFF | TGTGCCATCAGAGTTCAACCGGACAGGGGGAAGGAAGCTTTCTTT
many | TRBJ2-3 | TRBV20-1 | TRBD2 | CSARATSGRWQDTQYF | TGCAGTGCTCGCGCCACTAGCGGGAGATGGCAAGATACGCAGTATTTT
- | TRBJ1-5 | TRBV20-1 | TRBD1 | CSARGGTARQPQHF | TGCAGTGCTAGAGGTGGGACAGCTAGACAGCCCCAGCATTTT
few | TRBJ2-1 | TRBV24-1 | TRBD1 | CATSDPGQGASEQFF | TGTGCCACCAGTGACCCGGGACAGGGGGCTTCGGAGCAGTTCTTC
- | TRBJ2-1 | TRBV5-1 | TRBD2 | CASSLVIAGGGNEQFF | TGCGCCAGCAGCTTGGTTATAGCGGGAGGTGGTAATGAGCAGTTCTTC
few | TRBJ2-5 | TRBV5-6 | TRBD2 | CASVVASGIQETQYF | TGTGCCAGTGTCGTGGCTAGCGGGATTCAAGAGACCCAGTACTTC
few | TRBJ1-2 | TRBV2 | - | CASSEQGRNYGYTF | TGTGCCAGCAGTGAACAGGGTCGGAACTATGGCTACACCTTC
- | TRBJ2-7 | TRBV4-3 | TRBD2 | CASSQGTSGSREQYF | TGCGCCAGCAGCCAAGGGACTAGCGGGAGTCGCGAGCAGTACTTC
many | TRBJ1-3 | TRBV11-2 | TRBD1 | CASSQYRGRLGNTIYF | TGTGCCAGCAGCCAGTACAGGGGGCGACTTGGAAACACCATATATTTT
- | TRBJ2-1 | TRBV7-9 | TRBD1 | CASSLAYRGGYNEQFF | TGTGCCAGCAGCTTAGCTTACAGGGGCGGCTACAATGAGCAGTTCTTC
- | TRBJ2-4 | TRBV28 | TRBD1 | CASSRQGANIQYF | TGTGCCAGCAGTCGACAGGGGGCAAACATTCAGTACTTC
few | TRBJ2-4 | TRBV11-2 | TRBD2 | CASSPGLAGGQAIQYF | TGTGCCAGCAGCCCGGGACTAGCGGGGGGGCAAGCGATTCAGTACTTC
many | TRBJ1-6 | TRBV5-1 | TRBD1 | CASSLKGQGGSPLHF | TGCGCCAGCAGCCTAAAAGGACAGGGGGGCTCACCCCTCCACTTT
- | TRBJ2-3 | TRBV13 | - | CASGSLTTDTQYF | TGTGCCAGCGGGTCGCTAACCACAGATACGCAGTATTTT
few | TRBJ2-3 | TRBV5-1 | - | CASSRASTDTQYF | TGCGCCAGCTCTAGGGCGAGCACAGATACGCAGTATTTT
few | TRBJ2-3 | TRBV5-6 | TRBD1 | CASSFVLGGADTQYF | TGTGCCAGCAGCTTTGTGTTAGGGGGCGCAGATACGCAGTATTTT
- | TRBJ2-3 | TRBV28 | - | CASSLSIAKVDTQYF | TGTGCCAGCAGTTTATCGATAGCAAAGGTAGATACGCAGTATTTT
- | TRBJ1-2 | TRBV10-3 | - | CAISRNREVYGYTF | TGTGCCATCAGTCGAAACAGGGAGGTGTATGGCTACACCTTC
- | TRBJ2-2 | TRBV7-9 | - | CASSEGVGVANTGELFF | TGTGCCAGCAGCGAAGGTGTGGGGGTAGCGAACACCGGGGAGCTGTTTTTT
- | TRBJ1-1 | TRBV4-3 | - | CASSQDGHLGTEAFF | TGCGCCAGCAGCCAAGACGGACACCTGGGGACTGAAGCTTTCTTT
- | TRBJ1-4 | TRBV18 | - | CASSPRESFNEKLFF | TGTGCCAGCTCACCACGGGAGAGCTTTAATGAAAAACTGTTTTTT
- | TRBJ2-1 | TRBV10-1 | - | CASSETASYNEQFF | TGCGCCAGCAGTGAGACAGCCTCCTACAATGAGCAGTTCTTC
- | TRBJ2-3 | TRBV12-3/TRBV12-4 | - | CASSFRDSARIRQYF | TGTGCCAGCAGTTTTAGGGACTCCGCGAGAATTCGGCAGTATTTT
few | TRBJ2-1 | TRBV7-9 | - | CASSALGLQNSGEQFF | TGTGCCAGCAGCGCCCTAGGACTCCAAAACTCAGGAGAGCAGTTCTTC
- | TRBJ2-7 | TRBV3-1 | - | CASSQESIQGHEQYF | TGTGCCAGCAGCCAAGAGAGTATACAGGGCCACGAGCAGTACTTC
few | TRBJ2-1 | TRBV7-3 | - | CASSSYTGNEQFF | TGTGCCAGCAGCTCGTACACGGGGAATGAGCAGTTCTTC
- | TRBJ2-3 | TRBV7-6 | TRBD2 | CASSARSGRDTQYF | TGTGCCAGCAGCGCGCGTAGCGGGAGGGATACGCAGTATTTT
many | TRBJ1-4 | TRBV6-5 | - | CASSYWSGRGNEKLFF | TGTGCCAGCAGTTACTGGTCGGGACGCGGTAATGAAAAACTGTTTTTT
many | TRBJ1-6 | TRBV15 | - | CATSRDRGGVNSPLHF | TGTGCCACCAGCAGAGATCGGGGCGGGGTCAATTCACCCCTCCACTTT
- | TRBJ2-3 | TRBV10-3 | - | CAISEPGRDTQYF | TGTGCCATCAGTGAGCCGGGTCGAGATACGCAGTATTTT
few | TRBJ1-4 | TRBV20-1 | - | CSARGLRLGKLFF | TGCAGTGCTAGAGGACTGCGTCTCGGAAAACTGTTTTTT
many | TRBJ1-2 | TRBV5-1 | - | CASSREPDRAYGYTF | TGCGCCAGCAGCCGTGAGCCGGACAGAGCCTATGGCTACACCTTC
many | TRBJ2-7 | TRBV5-1 | - | CASSLQSSYEQYF | TGCGCCAGCAGCTTACAAAGCTCCTACGAGCAGTACTTC
few | TRBJ2-2 | TRBV20-1 | TRBD1 | CSARDWDRGSGELFF | TGCAGTGCTAGAGATTGGGACAGGGGTTCCGGGGAGCTGTTTTTT
few | TRBJ2-2 | TRBV7-2 | - | CASSFASGELFF | TGTGCCAGCAGCTTTGCGAGCGGGGAGCTGTTTTTT
- | TRBJ2-7 | TRBV7-2 | TRBD2 | CASSSERGPSYEQYF | TGTGCCAGCAGCTCGGAGCGGGGACCCTCCTACGAGCAGTACTTC
- | TRBJ2-6 | TRBV6-2/TRBV6-3 | TRBD1 | CASSYPFPGTGFSGANVLTF | TGTGCCAGCAGTTACCCCTTTCCCGGGACAGGGTTCTCTGGGGCCAACGTCCTGACTTTC
few | TRBJ1-4 | TRBV3-1 | TRBD1 | CASSPHRQGGGEKLFF | TGTGCCAGCAGCCCGCACCGACAGGGTGGCGGGGAAAAACTGTTTTTT
many | TRBJ2-2 | TRBV24-1 | - | CATSLGANTGELFF | TGTGCCACCAGTCTGGGGGCGAACACCGGGGAGCTGTTTTTT
many | TRBJ1-1 | TRBV18 | - | CASRLISRTEAFF | TGTGCCAGCCGACTTATAAGTAGGACTGAAGCTTTCTTT
few | TRBJ1-1 | TRBV20-1 | - | CSAPGPYSTEAFF | TGCAGTGCCCCAGGCCCCTATTCGACTGAAGCTTTCTTT
few | TRBJ2-1 | TRBV5-6 | TRBD2 | CASSLDPGLALGNEQFF | TGTGCCAGCAGCTTGGACCCGGGACTAGCACTCGGAAATGAGCAGTTCTTC
few | TRBJ2-1 | TRBV6-4 | TRBD2 | CASSEQTSGGLDEQFF | TGTGCCAGCAGTGAGCAGACTAGCGGGGGTCTGGATGAGCAGTTCTTC
many | TRBJ2-7 | TRBV5-1 | - | CASSLVSGAGSYDEQYF | TGCGCCAGCAGCTTGGTTTCGGGGGCGGGCAGCTACGACGAGCAGTACTTC
few | TRBJ1-4 | TRBV2 | - | CASRGEGEKLFF | TGTGCCAGCAGGGGAGAGGGTGAAAAACTGTTTTTT
- | TRBJ2-1 | TRBV5-6 | - | CASSFGTAANEQFF | TGTGCCAGCAGCTTCGGGACCGCCGCCAATGAGCAGTTCTTC
many | TRBJ2-7 | TRBV6-1 | TRBD1 | CASSVIQGASYEQYF | TGTGCCAGCAGTGTCATACAGGGGGCGTCATACGAGCAGTACTTC
once | TRBJ2-2 | TRBV20-1 | TRBD2 | CSAPGTTNTGELFF | TGCAGTGCCCCGGGGACTACAAACACCGGGGAGCTGTTTTTT
- | TRBJ2-7 | TRBV2 | TRBD2 | CASSPSGGITYEQYF | TGTGCCAGCAGCCCCTCGGGAGGAATTACCTACGAGCAGTACTTC
- | TRBJ2-2 | TRBV20-1 | - | CSAVSESGELFF | TGCAGTGCGGTATCGGAGTCCGGGGAGCTGTTTTTT
- | TRBJ2-1 | TRBV7-3 | TRBD2 | CASSLTAAGGFNEQFF | TGTGCCAGCAGCTTAACGGCAGCGGGAGGGTTTAATGAGCAGTTCTTC
- | TRBJ1-1 | TRBV29-1 | TRBD1 | CSVGRRQGVTEAFF | TGCAGCGTTGGGCGGAGACAGGGCGTGACTGAAGCTTTCTTT
many | TRBJ2-2 | TRBV12-3/TRBV12-4 | - | CASMWGGGSTGELFF | TGTGCCAGCATGTGGGGGGGGGGCTCCACCGGGGAGCTGTTTTTT
few | TRBJ1-2 | TRBV7-9 | - | CASSPGLIYGYTF | TGTGCCAGCAGCCCGGGACTGATCTATGGCTACACCTTC